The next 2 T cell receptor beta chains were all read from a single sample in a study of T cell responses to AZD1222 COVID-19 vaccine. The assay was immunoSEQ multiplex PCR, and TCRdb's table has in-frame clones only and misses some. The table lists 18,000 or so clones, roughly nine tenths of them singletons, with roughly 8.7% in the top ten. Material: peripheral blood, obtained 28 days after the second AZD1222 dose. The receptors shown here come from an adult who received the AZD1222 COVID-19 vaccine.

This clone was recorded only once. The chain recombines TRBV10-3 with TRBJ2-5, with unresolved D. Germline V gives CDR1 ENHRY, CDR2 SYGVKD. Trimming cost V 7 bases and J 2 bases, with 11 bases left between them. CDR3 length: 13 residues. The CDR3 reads CAIKPDLQETQYF. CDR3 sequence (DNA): TGTGCCATCAAACCCGACTTGCAAGAGACCCAGTACTTC.

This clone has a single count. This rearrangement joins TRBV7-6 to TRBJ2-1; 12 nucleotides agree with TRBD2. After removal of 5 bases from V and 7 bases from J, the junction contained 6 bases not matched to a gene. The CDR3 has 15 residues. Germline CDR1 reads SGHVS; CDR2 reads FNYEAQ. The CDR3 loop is CASSPSTSGRNEQFF. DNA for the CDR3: TGTGCCAGCAGCCCTAGTACTAGCGGGAGGAATGAGCAGTTCTTC.